One TCR beta chain is described in this entry. The sample comes from a study of blood T cell repertoires in COVID-19. Overall study context: COVID-19 samples from acute and convalescent phases originated in the United States, Italy and Spain. Sources were T cells, B-cell-depleted T cells, or PBMCs; the material itself was cDNA or gDNA.

This CDR3 has 16 residues. CDR1 is SGHDN and CDR2 is FVKESK in the germline V gene. The ends lost 4 bases at V and 3 bases at J; junction bases unmatched: 9. Per the study methods: Amplified reference gene primers provided the basis for estimating nucleated cell counts. TCRdb's copy holds only in-frame clones and misses some; the assay was immunoSEQ multiplex PCR. The DNA gave D and trimming, while V, J and clone size come from that table. This table holds nearly 200,000 clones, more than 70% found once. The TCR comes from a middle-aged woman who had recovered from COVID-19. The sequenced material came from peripheral blood. The chain combines TRBV14 with TRBJ2-3; 8 bases map to TRBD1. The CDR3 region has the DNA TGTGCCAGCAGCCGAGACAGGGGAGTGTGGACAGATACGCAGTATTTT. Protein sequence: CASSRDRGVWTDTQYF.